At least ten counts were recorded for the clone carrying this T cell receptor beta chain. This sample stems from a study of blood T cells in healthy people across ages. This CDR3 has 11 residues. Germline assignment: CDR1 SQVTM and CDR2 ANQGSEA. V was shortened by 7 bases and J by 8 bases, with 14 bases between the two germline ends. Through a sample-barcoded 5' primer and a J-beta primer mix, a second PCR was run for roughly 6 to 12 cycles. Every sample returned 2.5 million or more CDR3-containing paired-end reads. MiXCR, applied by TCRdb to the 5' RACE reads, yields one record per CDR3 protein. Found here are roughly 500,000 distinct CDR3 sequences, less than 25% of them singletons; the top ten hold roughly 9.4%. These same data were also listed under a study on T cells of mothers and their children.

Material for sequencing was blood. This receptor was taken from a boy between 10 and 17 years old in good health. The chain carries TRBV29-1 and TRBJ1-2; TRBD1 might be the D (5 bases). The CDR3 coding sequence is TGCAGCGGCATAGGGGTTGGAGGCTACACCTTC. As protein: CSGIGVGGYTF.